Each of the 23 T cell receptor beta chains below was sequenced from the same sample in a study of shared clonotypes between healthy human individuals. Using immunoSEQ multiplex PCR, the repertoire was profiled, and TCRdb retains in-frame clones only, with some absent. The table has 2 million to 2.5 million clones, nearly 97% seen once. Source material: naive CD4+ T cells sorted from blood. The subset is: CD45RA+ positively selected. The receptors shown here come from a man in his late teens or twenties in good health.

The V call is TRBV5-1, the J call TRBJ1-6, with D possibly TRBD1 on 5 matching bases. The length of the CDR3 is 15 residues. Germline V CDR1 and CDR2: SGHRS, YFSETQ. V was cut by 0 bases and J by 7 bases, with 11 bases left in between. CDR3 in amino acids: CASSLEGPWNSPLHF. The CDR3 DNA is TGCGCCAGCAGCTTGGAGGGACCGTGGAATTCACCCCTCCACTTT.

The V and J genes are TRBV6-5 and TRBJ1-6; D is perhaps TRBD1 (5 bases). Germline V lookup: CDR1 MNHEY, CDR2 SVGAGI. V was pared by 0 bases and J by 2 bases, with 8 bases between. CDR3 length: 16 residues. The CDR3 reads CASSYSGDPYNSPLHF. CDR3 sequence (DNA): TGTGCCAGCAGTTACTCAGGGGATCCCTATAATTCACCCCTCCACTTT.

The chain joins TRBV29-1 to TRBJ1-1, with 7 bases fitting TRBD1. The J segment lost 11 bases and the V segment lost 7 bases, leaving 19 bases of the junction unmatched. The CDR3 loop spans 14 amino acids. The germline gives CDR1 SQVTM, CDR2 ANQGSEA. As DNA, the CDR3 is TGCAGCGCAATGAAGACAGGGACCCGTTTGGAGGCTTTCTTT. This encodes CSAMKTGTRLEAFF.

The rearrangement uses TRBV7-2 and TRBJ1-6, with D hard to call. V lost 2 bases and J 8 bases, leaving 4 bases between the germline ends. The CDR3 is 12 amino acids. Germline CDR1 SGHTA, CDR2 FQGNSA. The CDR3 loop reads CASSLFYSPLHF. The CDR3 DNA reads TGTGCCAGCAGCTTATTTTATTCACCCCTCCACTTT.

This chain links TRBV10-2 with TRBJ1-5; D might be TRBD1 (6 bases). V lost 3 bases and J lost 2, with 11 bases in between. Germline V lookup: CDR1 WSHSY, CDR2 SAAADI. This CDR3 is 15 amino acids long. The CDR3 DNA is TGCGCCAGCAGTGACACAGGGCAAGGCAATCAGCCCCAGCATTTT. Protein: CASSDTGQGNQPQHF.

This chain links TRBV5-1 with TRBJ2-7, with TRBD2 matching 12 bases. Germline trimming cut 0 bases from V and 2 bases from J; bases unmatched to any gene: 6. Germline CDR1 reads SGHRS; CDR2 reads YFSETQ. This CDR3 is built from 17 residues. The DNA for the CDR3 is TGCGCCAGCAGCTTGGCTAGCGGGGGGGCGGTTACCTACGAGCAGTACTTC. Amino acid sequence: CASSLASGGAVTYEQYF.

The chain's CDR3 is CASSQPGRNQPQHF. CDR3 coding DNA: TGTGCCAGCAGTCAACCAGGGCGGAATCAGCCCCAGCATTTT. V and J are TRBV6-6 and TRBJ1-5; D is perhaps TRBD1 (5 bases). The V end lost 5 bases, the J end lost 4 bases, and 12 bases lay between the germline ends. The CDR3 is made up of 14 amino acids. Germline CDR1 reads MNHNY; CDR2 reads SVGAGI (reference sequence).

This sequence joins TRBV4-1 and TRBJ2-3, with 9 nucleotides matching TRBD2. J lost 6 bases, V lost 0 bases, and 10 bases had no gene match. CDR1 and CDR2 (germline): MGHRA, YSYEKL. The CDR3 loop spans 17 amino acids. This CDR3 is CASSQERAGGHRDTQYF. The CDR3 DNA follows: TGCGCCAGCAGCCAAGAACGAGCGGGGGGTCACAGGGATACGCAGTATTTT.

V usage is TRBV28 and J usage is TRBJ2-5, with a weak D call TRBD2 (5 bases). V lost 4 bases and J 5 bases, leaving 20 bases between the germline ends. The CDR3 totals 16 residues. Germline V CDR1 and CDR2: MDHEN, SYDVKM. The CDR3 nucleotides read TGTGCCAGCAGTTGGATAGGAAGGGAGCGAATGGAGACCCAGTACTTC. Residues: CASSWIGRERMETQYF.

The chain uses TRBV4-1 and TRBJ2-3; 14 nucleotides match TRBD2. Unmatched junction bases numbered 5, after V lost 4 bases and J lost 5 bases. This CDR3 contains 16 residues. Germline CDR1 and CDR2: MGHRA and YSYEKL. CDR3 bases: TGCGCCAGCAGCCGCAAGACTAGCGGGGGGGGAGATACGCAGTATTTT. Encoded protein: CASSRKTSGGGDTQYF.

This chain links TRBV10-2 with TRBJ2-3; 10 bases are shared with TRBD2. The CDR3 covers 12 residues. CDR1 and CDR2 (germline): WSHSY, SAAADI. CDR3 coding DNA: TGCGCGACTAGCGGGAGCACAGATACGCAGTATTTT. Translating it yields CATSGSTDTQYF.

V and J are TRBV5-1 and TRBJ2-1; no clear D. The length of the CDR3 is 14 residues. Germline V gene lookup returns CDR1 SGHRS and CDR2 YFSETQ. Trimming took 1 base from V and 4 from J, leaving 9 bases between them. The CDR3 reads CASSLTATYNEQFF. The CDR3 bases are TGCGCCAGCAGCTTGACAGCTACTTACAATGAGCAGTTCTTC.

The V gene is TRBV18, the J gene TRBJ2-7; D is uncertain. Trimming took off 3 bases at V and 1 base at J, with 16 bases between the two ends. Germline loops: CDR1 KGHSH, CDR2 LQKENI. The CDR3 contains 16 residues. CDR3 sequence (DNA): TGTGCCAGCTCACCGTCGACCGCTCTAAAGTCCTACGAGCAGTACTTC. This translates into CASSPSTALKSYEQYF.

V is TRBV19 and J is TRBJ2-2, with D possibly TRBD2 on 6 matching bases. Germline V gives CDR1 LNHDA, CDR2 SQIVND (reference sequence). The CDR3 contains 16 residues. Trimming cost V 2 bases and J 0 bases, with 10 bases left between them. The chain's CDR3 is CASSILTGANTGELFF. The CDR3 nucleotides read TGTGCCAGTAGTATATTAACGGGGGCGAACACCGGGGAGCTGTTTTTT.

The chain uses TRBV30 and TRBJ1-1, with TRBD1 as a possible D gene (5 bases). This CDR3 comprises 12 residues. Trimming cost V 6 bases and J 1 base, with 9 bases left between them. CDR1 is GTSNPN and CDR2 is SVGIG in the germline V gene (reference sequence). CDR3 loop: CACRVGNTEAFF. Here the CDR3 DNA reads TGTGCCTGCAGGGTGGGGAACACTGAAGCTTTCTTT.

V usage is TRBV6-1 and J usage is TRBJ1-3; D may be TRBD1 (6 bases). Germline CDR1 and CDR2: MNHNS and SASEGT. The CDR3 contains 15 residues. Trimming stripped 5 bases from V and 4 bases from J, with 15 bases between. The CDR3 reads CASSPQGRVGNTIYF. The CDR3 bases are TGTGCCAGCAGTCCGCAGGGGCGAGTAGGAAACACCATATATTTT.

This clone came up once. The chain combines TRBV19 with TRBJ1-4, with D uncertain. V was clipped by 6 bases and J by 5 bases, with 19 bases between them. CDR3 length equals 16 residues. CDR1 and CDR2 (germline): LNHDA, SQIVND (reference sequence). The DNA for the CDR3 is TGTGCCAGTAGCCCGTTAACGGCTCCAGACAATGAAAAACTGTTTTTT. Protein product: CASSPLTAPDNEKLFF.

The gene calls are TRBV6-1 and TRBJ1-2; TRBD1 matches at 9 bases. The germline gives CDR1 MNHNS, CDR2 SASEGT. V was clipped by 4 bases and J by 2 bases; unmatched bases: 2. This CDR3 spans 14 amino acids. In DNA, the CDR3 is TGTGCCAGCAGTGGGACAGGGGAAAACTATGGCTACACCTTC. This codes for CASSGTGENYGYTF.

The chain is built from TRBV25-1 and TRBJ2-2; TRBD2 is a possible D gene (5 bases). V dropped 5 bases and J dropped 1 base, with 11 bases sitting between them. The CDR3 spans 15 residues. Looked up from germline, CDR1 is MGHDK and CDR2 is SYGVNS. This CDR3 reads CASSISGGNTGELFF. The CDR3 bases are TGTGCCAGCAGTATTTCCGGAGGGAACACCGGGGAGCTGTTTTTT.

The chain couples TRBV30 to TRBJ2-7; D gene uncertain. Deletions cut 1 base from V and 6 bases from J, with 7 bases between. This CDR3 is 11 amino acids long. Germline-derived CDR1 and CDR2 are GTSNPN and SVGIG (reference sequence). The CDR3 loop is CAWSAQVEQYF. Written as DNA, the CDR3 is TGTGCCTGGAGTGCCCAGGTCGAGCAGTACTTC.

The chain recombines TRBV9 with TRBJ2-2; TRBD1 aligns across 10 bases. Germline V lookup: CDR1 SGDLS, CDR2 YYNGEE. CDR3 length: 16 amino acids. J gave up 6 bases and V 2 bases, and 7 bases lay outside the gene matches. CDR3 loop: CASSVQSGTGAGELFF. DNA for the CDR3: TGTGCCAGCAGCGTCCAAAGCGGGACAGGGGCCGGGGAGCTGTTTTTT.

This chain uses TRBV29-1 with TRBJ1-2, with 12 bases that match TRBD1. Germline V gene sequence: CDR1 SQVTM, CDR2 ANQGSEA. Unmatched junction bases numbered 15, after V lost 6 bases and J lost 4 bases. This CDR3 has 17 residues. CDR3 loop: CSVVVPGQGAGLYGYTF. DNA of the CDR3: TGCAGCGTCGTCGTCCCGGGACAGGGGGCCGGACTCTATGGCTACACCTTC.

Of note for this clone: This same CDR3 is encoded by further DNA sequences in the sample. The V call is TRBV5-1, the J call TRBJ2-5; a weak D match, TRBD2 (5 bases). The CDR3 is 14 residues long. V lost 0 bases and J lost 5, with 11 bases in between. Looked up from germline, CDR1 is SGHRS and CDR2 is YFSETQ. CDR3 DNA sequence: TGCGCCAGCAGCTTGGCGCTAGCAGGCGAGACCCAGTACTTC. Translation: CASSLALAGETQYF.